Each of the 15 T cell receptor beta chains below was sequenced from the same sample in a study of T cells in Graves' hyperthyroidism and ophthalmopathy. Researchers amplified the TCR beta CDR3 regions from RNA transcripts. With the HTBI primer set, the TCR CDR3 went through a first round of RT-PCR. One entry per CDR3 protein results from TCRdb running MiXCR on the multiplex PCR reads. The sample has about 290,000 distinct CDR3 sequences, roughly 17% seen once; the top ten hold roughly a third. The specimen was blood. These receptors came from a man aged 25 to 40 with Graves' hyperthyroidism.

The rearrangement joins TRBV12-5 to TRBJ2-1; perhaps TRBD1 as D (6 bases). V was shortened by 3 bases and J by 3 bases, with 15 bases between the two germline ends. The CDR3 is made up of 16 amino acids. From germline, CDR1 is LGHNT and CDR2 FRNRAP. The CDR3 DNA is TGTGCTAGTGGTTTTATCTTCCCAGGGGTCTACAATGAGCAGTTCTTC. It encodes CASGFIFPGVYNEQFF.

This clonotype was observed at least ten times. The chain has TRBV28 and TRBJ2-7; TRBD2 matches 8 bases. Germline lookup yields CDR1 MDHEN and CDR2 SYDVKM. CDR3 length: 16 residues. V lost 6 bases and J lost 6; bases outside the gene matches: 16. The CDR3 bases are TGTGCCAGCAGCCCACCCCGGGGCGGGAGGACCCCCGAGCAGTACTTC. Protein sequence: CASSPPRGGRTPEQYF.

The chain carries TRBV9 and TRBJ2-6; a possible D gene is TRBD1 (6 bases). Germline loops: CDR1 SGDLS, CDR2 YYNGEE. The length of the CDR3 is 17 residues. The V and J ends lost 4 bases and 4 bases respectively, with 18 bases between them. CDR3 DNA sequence: TGTGCCAGCAGCCTAAATGAACCAGGGGCCGGGGCCAACGTCCTGACTTTC. This codes for CASSLNEPGAGANVLTF.

The J gene is TRBJ2-7, the V gene TRBV5-5; D is undetermined. CDR3 length: 19 residues. V was trimmed by 0 bases and J by 4 bases, leaving 26 bases between them. Germline-derived CDR1 and CDR2 are SGHKS and YYEKEE (reference sequence). DNA of the CDR3: TGTGCCAGCAGCTTGGAAGTATGGATTGCGTCCTCATCGATTTACGAGCAGTACTTC. Its protein product is CASSLEVWIASSSIYEQYF.

This clonotype turned up a few times. The V call is TRBV10-2, the J call TRBJ1-6, with no clear D. The CDR3 runs to 16 residues. Germline V gene lookup returns CDR1 WSHSY and CDR2 SAAADI. With 3 bases removed from V and 0 bases from J, the gap between germline ends came to 9 bases. As DNA, the CDR3 is TGCGCCAGCAGTGATTCGGAAAGCTCCTATAATTCACCCCTCCACTTT. Translated, it gives CASSDSESSYNSPLHF.

This clonotype was counted between two and nine times. This chain links TRBV7-6 with TRBJ2-2, with D hard to call. Germline lookup yields CDR1 SGHVS and CDR2 FNYEAQ. This CDR3 is built from 15 residues. With 6 bases removed from V and 2 bases from J, the gap between germline ends came to 13 bases. CDR3 protein: CASSQRYRNTGELFF. The CDR3 DNA is TGTGCCAGCAGTCAGCGCTACCGTAACACCGGGGAGCTGTTTTTT.

In this sample, this clonotype turned up many times. The chain joins TRBV2 to TRBJ2-1; D call uncertain. CDR3 size: 15 residues. The germline V gene has CDR1 SNHLY and CDR2 FYNNEI. Between the trimmed V and J ends, which lost 7 bases and 0 bases, there was a span of 13 bases. The CDR3 nucleotides read TGTGCCAGCATACCCAATGAAGACTCCTACAATGAGCAGTTCTTC. Protein product: CASIPNEDSYNEQFF.

This clonotype was recorded at least ten times. This rearrangement joins TRBV3-1 to TRBJ1-6; D gene uncertain. CDR1 is LGHDT, CDR2 YNNKEL, per germline (reference sequence). V lost 1 base and J 8 bases, leaving 6 bases between the germline ends. This CDR3 region has 13 residues. For the CDR3, the DNA is TGTGCCAGCAGCCAAGGTCTTGATTCACCCCTCCACTTT. This codes for CASSQGLDSPLHF.

This clonotype was found a few times. The chain has TRBV20-1 and TRBJ2-1; 11 bases are a match to TRBD1. Germline loops: CDR1 DFQATT, CDR2 SNEGSKA (reference sequence). The CDR3 is made up of 20 amino acids. Unmatched junction bases numbered 15, after V lost 1 base and J lost 1 base. CDR3 sequence (DNA): TGCAGTGCTAGAGGAGAGGAAGGACAGGGGGCATCTTTGTCCTACAATGAGCAGTTCTTC. This sequence encodes CSARGEEGQGASLSYNEQFF.

This clonotype was picked up many times. The V call is TRBV5-1, the J call TRBJ1-5; D remains unclear. The germline V gene encodes CDR1 SGHRS and CDR2 YFSETQ. CDR3 length equals 15 residues. The V gene lost 0 bases and the J gene lost 5 bases, with 12 bases spanning the gap. The CDR3 DNA reads as TGCGCCAGCAGCTTGGTGCAGAAGGGTTATCAGCCCCAGCATTTT. Translated: CASSLVQKGYQPQHF.

In its sample, this clonotype was seen a few times. The chain joins TRBV5-1 to TRBJ2-3; D might be TRBD2 (7 bases). CDR3 length equals 15 residues. The germline V and J ends were trimmed by 4 bases and 5 bases, with 17 bases remaining between them. Germline lookup yields CDR1 SGHRS and CDR2 YFSETQ. CDR3: CASSQQGGDLDTQYF. The CDR3 nucleotides read TGCGCCAGCAGCCAACAGGGAGGGGATTTAGATACGCAGTATTTT.

The CDR3 DNA is TGTGCCTGGAGTGACGCAGTCGGGGAGACCCAGTACTTC. It specifies CAWSDAVGETQYF. The V gene is TRBV30, the J gene TRBJ2-5, with unresolved D. V was pared by 1 base and J by 5 bases, with 11 bases between. The germline gives CDR1 GTSNPN, CDR2 SVGIG (reference sequence). This CDR3 comprises 13 residues.

This clonotype was recorded at least ten times. The chain joins TRBV20-1 to TRBJ1-1; D unclear. V was clipped by 0 bases and J by 5 bases, with 10 bases between them. Germline CDR1 is DFQATT and CDR2 is SNEGSKA (reference sequence). The CDR3 spans 13 residues. CDR3 in DNA: TGCAGTGCTAGAGACTACCGGGGTACTGAAGCTTTCTTT. Translated: CSARDYRGTEAFF.

The CDR3 nucleotides are TGTGCCAGCATGCGGACAGGGAACTCACCCCTCCACTTT. Encoded protein: CASMRTGNSPLHF. This chain uses TRBV5-6 with TRBJ1-6, with TRBD1 matching over 8 bases. Unmatched junction bases numbered 6, after V lost 6 bases and J lost 10 bases. The CDR3 is 13 residues long. Germline V gives CDR1 SGHDT, CDR2 YYEEEE.

This clonotype was detected a few times. This chain joins TRBV11-2 and TRBJ1-3; maybe TRBD1 (5 bases). V lost 4 bases to trimming and J lost 2 bases, with 15 bases between them. This CDR3 has 16 residues. CDR1 is SGHAT and CDR2 is FQNNGV in the germline V gene. The CDR3 reads CASSSGGGTTGNTIYF. CDR3 nucleotide sequence: TGTGCCAGCAGCTCTGGGGGGGGGACGACTGGAAACACCATATATTTT.